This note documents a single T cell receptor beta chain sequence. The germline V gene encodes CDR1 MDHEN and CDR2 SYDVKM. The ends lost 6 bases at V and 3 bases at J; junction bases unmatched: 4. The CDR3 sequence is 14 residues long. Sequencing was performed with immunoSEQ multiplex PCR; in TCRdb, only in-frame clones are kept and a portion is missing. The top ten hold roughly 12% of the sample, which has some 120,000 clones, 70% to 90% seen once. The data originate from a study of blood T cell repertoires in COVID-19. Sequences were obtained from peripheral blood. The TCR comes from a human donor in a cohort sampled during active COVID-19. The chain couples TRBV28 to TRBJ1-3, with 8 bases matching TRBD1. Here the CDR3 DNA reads TGTGCCAGCAGCAAGACAGGGGTTGGAAACACCATATATTTT. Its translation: CASSKTGVGNTIYF.